The sequence of this T cell receptor beta chain was determined in a study of read filtering for tumor transcriptome and immune sequencing. In its sample, this clonotype was seen many times. Its antigen is not identified. This CDR3 has 14 amino acids. With 4 bases removed from V and 0 bases from J, the gap between germline ends came to 9 bases. Germline CDR1 reads MDHEN; CDR2 reads SYDVKM. Study outcomes and limitations: IR-seq and RNA-seq agreed better without single-read clonotypes. RNA-seq captured clonotypes less deeply and reliably than IR-seq. The CD138-negative fraction was mixed bone marrow immune cells, not pure T cells.

At the time of active disease, bone marrow was collected from every patient. Molecular barcoded adaptors covering alpha/delta and beta/gamma chains were used on roughly 400 ng RNA. TCRdb called the reads again in MiXCR, with one record for every CDR3 protein. The data contain over 45,000 distinct CDR3 sequences, 20% to 25% of them singletons. The sample comprised a population of CD138-negative cells sorted from bone marrow. This TCR derives from a donor aged 40 or older with multiple myeloma. V gene TRBV28 combines with J gene TRBJ1-1; no firm D call. CDR3 sequence: CASSWVALNTEAFF. The CDR3 bases are TGTGCCAGCAGTTGGGTCGCACTGAACACTGAAGCTTTCTTT. The full variable domain, with the rest looked up from reference TRBV28 and TRBJ1-1, is DVKVTQSSRYLVKRTGEKVFLECVQDMDHENMFWYRQDPGLGLRLIYFSYDVKMKEKGDIPEGYSVSREKKERFSLILESASTNQTSMYLCASSWVALNTEAFFGQGTRLTVV.